The 3 T cell receptor beta chains below all came from one sample that was sequenced in a study of OX40 agonist ivuxolimab in advanced cancers. Generated by immunoSEQ multiplex PCR, the TCRdb table keeps only in-frame clones and is missing some. Here the sample spans some 74,000 clones, 88% being singletons. The sample here was CD4+ or CD8+ T cells sorted from blood, taken in a trial of the OX40 agonist ivuxolimab. Every receptor here comes from an adult with an advanced solid tumor such as melanoma, head and neck, liver or kidney cancer.

V gene TRBV28 combines with J gene TRBJ2-1; the D is unclear. The CDR3 runs to 13 residues. The germline gives CDR1 MDHEN, CDR2 SYDVKM. The CDR3 sequence is CAVEPPKFREQFF. Written as DNA, the CDR3 is TGTGCAGTTGAACCCCCCAAGTTTCGTGAGCAGTTCTTC.

This chain links TRBV19 with TRBJ1-5; 9 bases are shared with TRBD1. The CDR3 has 15 residues. Looked up from germline, CDR1 is LNHDA and CDR2 is SQIVND (reference sequence). Trimming took 10 bases from V and 2 from J; bases not matched to a gene: 9. This CDR3 is CATRGQGGGNQPQHF. CDR3 bases: TGTGCCACCAGGGGACAGGGCGGCGGCAATCAGCCCCAGCATTTT.

The chain links TRBV7-2 to TRBJ2-7, with 9 bases identical to TRBD2. Germline-derived CDR1 and CDR2 are SGHTA and FQGNSA. CDR3 size: 15 residues. V shed 5 bases and J 3 bases; nucleotides not matched to a gene: 8. CDR3: CASSLWTSELYEQYF. The CDR3 DNA follows: TGTGCCAGCAGCCTCTGGACTAGCGAGCTCTACGAGCAGTACTTC.